This record looks at one T cell receptor (beta chain) sequence and its context. Antigen: not known. This specimen belongs to a study of CD8 T cells in ankylosing spondylitis. One entry per CDR3 protein, called by TCRdb with MiXCR from the 5' RACE reads. The sample lists some 220,000 distinct CDR3 sequences, 8% to 10% occurring once. Points from the study as a whole: According to the report, clones linked to the disease were significantly enriched in matched synovial fluid samples taken from ankylosing spondylitis patients. Those disease-linked clones were CD8+; they were also relatively rare in peripheral blood.

Trimming took off 3 bases at V and 2 bases at J, with 11 bases between the two ends. The CDR3 totals 14 residues. The germline gives CDR1 SGHRS, CDR2 YFSETQ. The rearrangement uses TRBV5-1 and TRBJ1-2; no reliable D call. Specimen: blood, either unsorted or a sorted T cell fraction (not recorded which). This TCR was recovered from a female donor with ankylosing spondylitis or in good health (not recorded which). The CDR3 DNA sequence: TGCGCCAGCAGCTCAAATCAAGGGAACTATGGCTACACCTTC. Amino acids: CASSSNQGNYGYTF.